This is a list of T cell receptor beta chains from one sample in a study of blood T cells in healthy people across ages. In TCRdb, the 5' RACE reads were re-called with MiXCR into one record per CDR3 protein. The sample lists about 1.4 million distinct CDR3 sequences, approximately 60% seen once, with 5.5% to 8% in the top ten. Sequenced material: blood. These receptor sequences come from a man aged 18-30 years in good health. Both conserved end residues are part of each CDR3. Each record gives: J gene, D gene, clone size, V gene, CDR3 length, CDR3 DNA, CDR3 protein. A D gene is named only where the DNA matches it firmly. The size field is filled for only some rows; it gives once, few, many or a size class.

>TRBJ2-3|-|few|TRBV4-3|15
TGCGCCAGCAGCCAAGGCTGGGTAGCGGTAGATACGCAGTATTTT
CASSQGWVAVDTQYF
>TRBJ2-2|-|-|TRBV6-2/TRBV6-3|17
TGTGCCAGCAGTTACTCCCGAGGGGAACCAAACACCGGGGAGCTGTTTTTT
CASSYSRGEPNTGELFF
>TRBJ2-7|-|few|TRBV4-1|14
TGCGCCAGCAGCCGTCGGACAGTCCCCTACGAGCAGTACTTC
CASSRRTVPYEQYF
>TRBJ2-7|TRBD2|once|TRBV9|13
TGTGCCAGCAGCGCCTTGACTAGCGACGAGCAGTACTTC
CASSALTSDEQYF
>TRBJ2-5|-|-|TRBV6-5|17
TGTGCCAGCAGTTACTCGACGCCTGCAGGCCAAGAAGAGACCCAGTACTTC
CASSYSTPAGQEETQYF
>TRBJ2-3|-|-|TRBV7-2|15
TGTGCCAGCACCATCCGGCCCCCCAACACAGATACGCAGTATTTT
CASTIRPPNTDTQYF
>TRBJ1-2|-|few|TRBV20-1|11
TGCAGTGTAGTGAAGGATAGTGGCTACACCTTC
CSVVKDSGYTF
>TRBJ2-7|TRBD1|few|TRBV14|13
TGTGCCAGCAGCACCCGACAGGGTACCGAGCAGTACTTC
CASSTRQGTEQYF
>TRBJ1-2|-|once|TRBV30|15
TGTGCCTGGAGCCCGAGGGCCCCGGAAAGGGGTGGCTACACCTTC
CAWSPRAPERGGYTF
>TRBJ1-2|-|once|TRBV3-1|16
TGTGCCAGCAGGGCCGGGCAGGGTACTTTTTCGGTTGGCTACACCTTC
CASRAGQGTFSVGYTF
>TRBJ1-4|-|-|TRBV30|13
TGTGCCTGGAGAATACAGGGATATGAAAAACTGTTTTTT
CAWRIQGYEKLFF
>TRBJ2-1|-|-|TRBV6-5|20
TGTGCCAGCAGTTACCCTCAGGGGGCTCGGACGGGAGGGCGGTCCAATGAGCAGTTCTTC
CASSYPQGARTGGRSNEQFF
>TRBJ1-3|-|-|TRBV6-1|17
TGTGCCAGCCTTCCCTTGGTCGGGACGGACTCTGGAAACACCATATATTTT
CASLPLVGTDSGNTIYF
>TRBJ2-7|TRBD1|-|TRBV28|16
TGTGCCAGCAGTTCAATACGTCGGACAGGGGCCTTCGAGCAGTACTTC
CASSSIRRTGAFEQYF
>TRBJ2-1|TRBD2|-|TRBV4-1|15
TGCGCCAGCAGCCAAGATCTGCTAGCGGACAATGAGCAGTTCTTC
CASSQDLLADNEQFF
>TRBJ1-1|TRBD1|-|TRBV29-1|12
TGCACCGGACAGGAGTCGAACACTGAAGCTTTCTTT
CTGQESNTEAFF
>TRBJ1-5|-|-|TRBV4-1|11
TGCGCCAGCAGCCCGACGGAGCCCCAGCATTTT
CASSPTEPQHF
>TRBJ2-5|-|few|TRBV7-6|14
TGTGCCAGCAGCTTAGGGGGACTTACCAAGGCCCAGTACTTC
CASSLGGLTKAQYF
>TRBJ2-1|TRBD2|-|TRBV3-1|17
TGTGCCAGCAGCCAGGCAGGGGAGAGCGGGAGTATTAATGAGCAGTTCTTC
CASSQAGESGSINEQFF
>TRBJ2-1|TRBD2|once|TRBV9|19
TGTGCCAGCAGCGTAGATAGACTAGCGGGAGACAGAACTAGTAATGAGCAGTTCTTC
CASSVDRLAGDRTSNEQFF
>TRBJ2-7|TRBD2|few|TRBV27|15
TGTGCCAGCAGTTCGATAGCGGGAGGGACCTACGAGCAGTACTTC
CASSSIAGGTYEQYF
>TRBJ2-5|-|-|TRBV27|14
TGTGCCAGCAGCCCAAACCAGGAGGGAGAGACCCAGTACTTC
CASSPNQEGETQYF
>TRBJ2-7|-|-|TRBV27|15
TGTGCCAGCAGTTCCCTCCGGGGACAAGACTACGAGCAGTACTTC
CASSSLRGQDYEQYF
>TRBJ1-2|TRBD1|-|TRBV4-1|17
TGCGCCAGCAGCCAAGGGGTCCCCGGACAGGGACCTTATGGCTACACCTTC
CASSQGVPGQGPYGYTF
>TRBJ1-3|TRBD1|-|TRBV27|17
TGTGCCAGCAGTTTATCTCGGCCAGGGGGCTATGGAAACACCATATATTTT
CASSLSRPGGYGNTIYF
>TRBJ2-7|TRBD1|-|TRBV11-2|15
TGTGCCAGCAGACGACCGGGACAGGGATTTTACGAGCAGTACTTC
CASRRPGQGFYEQYF
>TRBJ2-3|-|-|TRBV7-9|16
TGTGCCAGCAGCTCCAGGGCAGCGCAAAACTTGGATACGCAGTATTTT
CASSSRAAQNLDTQYF
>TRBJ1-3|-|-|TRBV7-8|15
TGTGCCAGCAGCGGGACAAGGAGCTCTGGAAACACCATATATTTT
CASSGTRSSGNTIYF
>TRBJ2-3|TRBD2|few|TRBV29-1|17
TGCAGCGTTGAAGGGGGTATAGCGGGGGGGAGGACAGATACGCAGTATTTT
CSVEGGIAGGRTDTQYF
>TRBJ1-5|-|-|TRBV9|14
TGTGCCAGCAGCGTAGGGGGGGATGGTCAGCCCCAGCATTTT
CASSVGGDGQPQHF
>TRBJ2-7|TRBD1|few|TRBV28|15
TGTGCCAGCAGTTCTGGACAGGGCAAATCCTACGAGCAGTACTTC
CASSSGQGKSYEQYF